Each of the 11 T cell receptor beta chains below was sequenced from the same sample in a study of CD8+CD57+ T cells in acquired aplastic anemia. Both TCR beta VDJ combination and CDR3 sequence profiling were carried out. Genomic DNA was the template for this profiling. TCRdb re-derived calls from the reads in MiXCR, one entry per CDR3 protein. The repertoire holds about 170,000 distinct CDR3 sequences, with under 75% as singletons. The specimen sequenced was sorted CD4+, CD8+, or CD8+CD57+ T cells (not recorded which) from PBMCs. The receptors were sampled from a human donor in good health.

The table lists this clonotype with many counts. CDR3 sequence: CSANHYEQYF. CDR3 sequence (DNA): TGCAGTGCTAACCACTACGAGCAGTACTTC. This chain links TRBV20-1 with TRBJ2-7; no clear D gene. The CDR3 length is 10 residues. V gave up 4 bases and J gave up 3 bases, with 4 bases separating them. The germline gives CDR1 DFQATT, CDR2 SNEGSKA (reference sequence).

This clonotype was seen only a few times. V is TRBV11-2 and J is TRBJ2-7; unclear D gene. Germline V CDR1 and CDR2: SGHAT, FQNNGV. The CDR3 spans 13 residues. V shed 0 bases and J shed 0 bases, with 3 bases lying between them. Here the CDR3 reads CASSLESSYEQYF. In nucleotides, the CDR3 is TGTGCCAGCAGCTTAGAAAGCTCCTACGAGCAGTACTTC.

The rearrangement uses TRBV9 and TRBJ2-7; 13 bases match TRBD2. J was trimmed by 13 bases and V by 5 bases; bases with no gene match: 6. There are 12 residues in the CDR3. Germline CDR1 reads SGDLS; CDR2 reads YYNGEE. The CDR3 sequence: CASRPGLAGPYV. The CDR3 region has the DNA TGTGCCAGCAGACCGGGACTAGCGGGACCCTACGTC.

The rearrangement links TRBV7-9 to TRBJ1-6; D is possibly TRBD1 (6 bases). V lost 5 bases and J lost 4, with 15 bases in between. The CDR3 is 16 residues long. Germline CDR1 and CDR2: SEHNR and FQNEAQ (reference sequence). In DNA, the CDR3 is TGTGCCAGCAGCGCCGGGACACTCGGTTATAATTCACCCCTCCACTTT. It is translated as CASSAGTLGYNSPLHF.

The gene calls are TRBV24-1 and TRBJ1-1; TRBD1 is a possible D gene (5 bases). Germline V CDR1 and CDR2: KGHDR, SFDVKD. Trimming took off 2 bases at V and 7 bases at J, with 10 bases between the two ends. The CDR3 sequence is 13 residues long. This chain's CDR3 is CATSDSGQVEAFF. For the CDR3, the DNA is TGTGCCACCAGTGATTCAGGACAAGTTGAAGCTTTCTTT.

The chain combines TRBV20-1 with TRBJ2-1; TRBD2 matches at 9 bases. Looked up from germline, CDR1 is DFQATT and CDR2 is SNEGSKA (reference sequence). The CDR3 sequence is 15 residues long. Unmatched junction bases numbered 7, after V lost 5 bases and J lost 2 bases. The CDR3 reads CSAYDSGGTYNEQFF. The CDR3 DNA reads TGCAGTGCTTATGATAGCGGGGGCACCTACAATGAGCAGTTCTTC.

The chain combines TRBV9 with TRBJ1-1, with a possible D match to TRBD1 (5 bases). CDR1 SGDLS and CDR2 YYNGEE come from the germline V gene. The germline V and J ends were trimmed by 4 bases and 7 bases, with 20 bases remaining between them. The CDR3 is made up of 15 amino acids. Here the CDR3 DNA reads TGTGCCAGCAGCCCCGGAGGGGTTGCAACTAATGAAGCTTTCTTT. Residues: CASSPGGVATNEAFF.

The V call is TRBV27, the J call TRBJ2-7; TRBD1 or TRBD2 may be the D gene (6 bases each). The V gene's germline CDR1 is MNHEY and CDR2 SMNVEV (reference sequence). This CDR3 is built from 15 residues. Deletions cut 6 bases from V and 4 bases from J, with 19 bases between. The CDR3 is CASSCGRGAGYEQYF. The DNA for the CDR3 is TGTGCCAGCAGCTGCGGAAGGGGGGCCGGTTACGAGCAGTACTTC.

In its sample, this clonotype was seen many times. V usage is TRBV9 and J usage is TRBJ1-1; D is uncertain. The CDR3 spans 15 residues. Per the germline V gene, CDR1 is SGDLS and CDR2 is YYNGEE. V dropped 4 bases and J dropped 0 bases, with 13 bases sitting between them. CDR3 in DNA: TGTGCCAGCAGCCCCTCGGGATATTTGAACACTGAAGCTTTCTTT. Amino acid sequence: CASSPSGYLNTEAFF.

This CDR3 reads CASSSGRGKNTDTQYF. The CDR3 DNA reads as TGTGCCAGCAGCTCCGGAAGGGGGAAGAACACAGATACGCAGTATTTT. The chain recombines TRBV7-8 with TRBJ2-3; D is perhaps TRBD1 (6 bases). Germline V gene data show CDR1 as SGHVS and CDR2 as FQNEAQ. The V end was cut by 4 bases, the J end by 2 bases, with 16 bases between. The CDR3 is 16 residues long. Looking up the rest from reference TRBV7-8 and TRBJ2-3 gives the full variable domain: GAGVSQSPRYKVAKRGQDVALRCDPISGHVSLFWYQQALGQGPEFLTYFQNEAQLDKSGLPSDRFFAERPEGSVSTLKIQRTQQEDSAVYLCASSSGRGKNTDTQYFGPGTRLTVL.

The chain couples TRBV20-1 to TRBJ2-5; 11 nucleotides match TRBD2. Germline V CDR1 and CDR2: DFQATT, SNEGSKA (reference sequence). Trimming took 1 base from V and 5 from J; bases not matched to a gene: 6. This CDR3 comprises 15 residues. The CDR3 reads CSARGIAGGRETQYF. Here the CDR3 DNA reads TGCAGTGCTAGAGGAATAGCGGGAGGGCGTGAGACCCAGTACTTC.